The T cell receptor beta chain described here comes from a study of T cells after yellow fever vaccination. Turning to the study itself: It was SMART-Seq v4 Ultra Low Input that prepared the fractions with low cell numbers.

For this clonotype: What it binds is not known.

The 5'RACE template-switching step produced TCR cDNA and added a universal primer site and UMIs. TCRdb fed the 5' RACE reads into MiXCR, producing one record per CDR3 protein. Among a few hundred thousand distinct CDR3 sequences listed, 3% to 4.5% were seen once. CDR3 length: 13 amino acids. V trimming: 6 bases; J trimming: 8 bases; junction bases outside the gene matches: 6. Study results and caveats: Researchers cautioned that FACS-sorted repertoires could harbor abundant clonotypes contaminating from the bulk population. Subsequent booster samples again held most clones from primary vaccination (just under 98% CD4, roughly 88% CD8).

V and J are TRBV12-3 or TRBV12-4 and TRBJ1-5; TRBD1 matches 8 bases. The sequences come from PBMCs, collected 5 days after the yellow fever booster vaccination. The clonotype was recovered from a man aged 18-30 years who received the YFV17D yellow fever vaccine. The CDR3 DNA is TGTGCCAGCAGGGAGACAGGGGCTAAGCCCCAGCATTTT. Amino acids: CASRETGAKPQHF.